One sample yielded the 18 T cell receptor beta chains listed below, sequenced in a study of CD8 T cells in Susac syndrome. After extraction with the RNeasy kit, roughly 0.5 to 1 ug of the RNA was reverse transcribed using random hexamers. In TCRdb, the immunoSEQ multiplex PCR reads were re-called with MiXCR into one record per CDR3 protein. The sample consists of 200,000 to 250,000 distinct CDR3 sequences, 95% of them appearing once. The sample taken for sequencing was CD4+ T cells from PBMCs. The receptors shown here come from a human donor with multiple sclerosis.

The chain uses TRBV27 and TRBJ2-7; the match to TRBD2 covers 10 bases. CDR1 and CDR2 from the germline V gene are MNHEY and SMNVEV (reference sequence). V dropped 6 bases and J dropped 6; count of bases not matched to a gene: 8. This CDR3 is 14 amino acids long. CDR3 nucleotide sequence: TGTGCCAGCAGCCTCTCAGCGGGAGGGAGCGAGCAGTACTTC. Amino acid sequence: CASSLSAGGSEQYF.

The count of this clonotype is one. The V and J genes are TRBV15 and TRBJ2-1, with TRBD2 identical over 9 bases. This CDR3 has 15 residues. The V and J ends lost 8 bases and 4 bases, in that order; junction bases with no gene match: 9. CDR1 is LNHNV, CDR2 YYDKDF, per germline (reference sequence). In DNA form, the CDR3 reads TGTGCCACCGGCGGGGGGGGAGCCTATTACAATGAGCAGTTCTTC. Amino acids: CATGGGGAYYNEQFF.

This chain links TRBV4-1 with TRBJ2-1; 11 nucleotides match TRBD2. The germline gives CDR1 MGHRA, CDR2 YSYEKL. J lost 5 bases, V lost 0 bases, and 6 bases had no gene match. CDR3 length: 17 residues. The chain's CDR3 is CASSQEARTSGHNEQFF. CDR3 coding DNA: TGCGCCAGCAGCCAAGAAGCCCGGACTAGCGGGCACAATGAGCAGTTCTTC.

The chain recombines TRBV2 with TRBJ2-7; D not certain. The CDR3 contains 13 residues. Trimming removed 4 bases from V and 3 bases from J, with 10 bases in between. CDR1 and CDR2 (germline): SNHLY, FYNNEI. The CDR3 DNA reads TGTGCCAGCAGTGTTGGCCAGGACTACGAGCAGTACTTC. Encoded protein: CASSVGQDYEQYF.

This sequence joins TRBV24-1 and TRBJ1-2; D unresolved. The CDR3 covers 14 residues. With 4 bases removed from V and 1 base from J, the gap between germline ends came to 9 bases. Germline V CDR1 and CDR2: KGHDR, SFDVKD. The CDR3, as DNA: TGTGCCACCAGTGACCGTACTGGTAACTATGGCTACACCTTC. It encodes CATSDRTGNYGYTF.

The chain recombines TRBV3-1 with TRBJ2-7; tentative D call: TRBD1 (5 bases). Between the trimmed V and J ends, which lost 1 base and 2 bases, there was a span of 18 bases. The CDR3 spans 17 residues. The germline V gene has CDR1 LGHDT and CDR2 YNNKEL (reference sequence). The CDR3 reads CASSQVGTVSRAYEQYF. Written as DNA, the CDR3 is TGTGCCAGCAGCCAAGTGGGAACGGTCAGCAGGGCCTACGAGCAGTACTTC.

The rearrangement links TRBV29-1 to TRBJ2-4; D uncertain. The V and J ends lost 4 bases and 8 bases respectively, with 15 bases between them. Germline V gene data show CDR1 as SQVTM and CDR2 as ANQGSEA. This CDR3 contains 13 residues. CDR3 sequence (DNA): TGCAGCGTTGGGGTTGGGGTAAGGGACATTCAGTACTTC. Translation gives CSVGVGVRDIQYF.

The chain is built from TRBV11-2 and TRBJ1-5; tentatively, D is TRBD1 (5 bases). The ends were cut back, 5 bases at V and 0 bases at J, with 14 bases in the middle. The CDR3 is 16 residues long. Germline CDR1 reads SGHAT; CDR2 reads FQNNGV. The CDR3 loop reads CASSTRGRISNQPQHF. The CDR3 bases are TGTGCCAGCAGCACTCGGGGACGGATTAGCAATCAGCCCCAGCATTTT.

The chain recombines TRBV5-4 with TRBJ2-5; D not resolved. With 0 bases removed from V and 2 bases from J, the gap between germline ends came to 11 bases. This CDR3 contains 15 residues. Germline lookup yields CDR1 SGHNT and CDR2 YYREEE (reference sequence). The DNA of the CDR3 is TGTGCCAGCAGCTTGGCCGACCGGCTTCAAGAGACCCAGTACTTC. Translating it yields CASSLADRLQETQYF.

The chain is built from TRBV29-1 and TRBJ2-4; D is possibly TRBD1 or TRBD2 (5 bases each). V shed 5 bases and J shed 2 bases, with 10 bases lying between them. This CDR3 contains 13 residues. Per germline, CDR1 SQVTM and CDR2 ANQGSEA. The CDR3 nucleotides are TGCAGCGTTTGGGACCGATCCAAAAACATTCAGTACTTC. Translated, it gives CSVWDRSKNIQYF.

The DNA of the CDR3 is TGCGCCAGTCTTAACTATGGCTACACCTTC. Encoded protein: CASLNYGYTF. This chain joins TRBV23-1 and TRBJ1-2; D unclear. TRBV23-1 is filed as an ORF, its function uncertain. The CDR3 spans 10 residues. V dropped 9 bases and J dropped 1 base, with 3 bases sitting between them.

The rearrangement links TRBV20-1 to TRBJ1-1; D is unresolved. V lost 3 bases to trimming and J lost 10 bases, with 12 bases between them. Germline V lookup: CDR1 DFQATT, CDR2 SNEGSKA (reference sequence). The CDR3 has 11 amino acids. CDR3: CSASPGQLAFF. Written as DNA, the CDR3 is TGCAGTGCTAGCCCTGGCCAACTAGCTTTCTTT.

The rearrangement links TRBV7-8 to TRBJ2-5, with 7 nucleotides matching TRBD1. The V gene's germline CDR1 is SGHVS and CDR2 FQNEAQ. V shed 1 base, J shed 5 bases, and the junction held 7 bases outside the gene matches. The CDR3 has 15 amino acids. CDR3 amino acids: CASSLEGGPVETQYF. CDR3 in DNA: TGTGCCAGCAGCTTAGAAGGGGGCCCTGTGGAGACCCAGTACTTC.

J is TRBJ1-1 and V is TRBV12-3 or TRBV12-4, with D unresolved. The CDR3 consists of 15 residues. Trimming stripped 1 base from V and 5 bases from J, with 14 bases between. DNA for the CDR3: TGTGCCAGCAGTTTAGGACACTTTGTTGGGACTGAAGCTTTCTTT. Protein product: CASSLGHFVGTEAFF.

The chain carries TRBV3-1 and TRBJ1-5; D not resolved. CDR1 is LGHDT and CDR2 is YNNKEL in the germline V gene (reference sequence). The CDR3 runs 15 residues. V was cut by 0 bases and J by 6 bases, with 12 bases left in between. CDR3 sequence reads: CASSQDRSGRQPQHF. Here the CDR3 DNA reads TGTGCCAGCAGCCAAGATCGTTCGGGTCGTCAGCCCCAGCATTTT.

V gene TRBV30 combines with J gene TRBJ2-1, with 10 bases matching TRBD1. CDR1 and CDR2 from the germline V gene are GTSNPN and SVGIG (reference sequence). This CDR3 has 15 residues. Trimming removed 3 bases from V and 7 bases from J; junction bases left unmatched: 9. The CDR3 region has the DNA TGTGCCTGGAGGGGAGACAGGGGGCTAGGGAATGAGCAGTTCTTC. Residues: CAWRGDRGLGNEQFF.

This chain uses TRBV29-1 with TRBJ2-3, with TRBD2 matching over 11 bases. Germline values: CDR1 SQVTM, CDR2 ANQGSEA. CDR3 length: 17 amino acids. V dropped 1 base and J dropped 1; count of bases not matched to a gene: 7. The CDR3, as DNA: TGCAGCGTTGAAGGGCTAGCGGGGGGACTCGGCACAGATACGCAGTATTTT. It translates to CSVEGLAGGLGTDTQYF.

The chain is built from TRBV7-9 and TRBJ2-1; 8 bases align to TRBD1. The V gene's germline CDR1 is SEHNR and CDR2 FQNEAQ (reference sequence). The V segment lost 10 bases and the J segment 3 bases; nucleotides outside the gene matches: 8. The CDR3 has 14 residues. CDR3 nucleotide sequence: TGTGCCACCCAGAGGACAGGGCTCTACAATGAGCAGTTCTTC. This gives the protein CATQRTGLYNEQFF.